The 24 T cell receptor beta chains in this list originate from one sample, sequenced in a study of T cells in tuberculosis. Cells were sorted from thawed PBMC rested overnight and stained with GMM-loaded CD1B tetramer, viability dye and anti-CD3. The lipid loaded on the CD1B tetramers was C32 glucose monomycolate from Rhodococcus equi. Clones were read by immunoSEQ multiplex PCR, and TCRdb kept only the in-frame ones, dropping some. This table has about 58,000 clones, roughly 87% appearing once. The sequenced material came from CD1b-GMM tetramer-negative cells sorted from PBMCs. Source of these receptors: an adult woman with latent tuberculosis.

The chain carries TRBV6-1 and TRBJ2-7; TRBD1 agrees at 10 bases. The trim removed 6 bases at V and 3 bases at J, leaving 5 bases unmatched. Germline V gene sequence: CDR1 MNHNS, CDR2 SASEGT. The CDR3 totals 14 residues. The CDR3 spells CASSGQGGIYEQYF. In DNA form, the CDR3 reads TGTGCCAGCAGCGGACAGGGGGGAATCTACGAGCAGTACTTC.

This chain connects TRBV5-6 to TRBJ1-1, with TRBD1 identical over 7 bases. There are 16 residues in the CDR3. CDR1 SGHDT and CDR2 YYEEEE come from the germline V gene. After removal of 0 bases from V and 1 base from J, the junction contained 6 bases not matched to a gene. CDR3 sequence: CASSLARTGGNTEAFF. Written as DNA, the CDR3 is TGTGCCAGCAGCTTGGCCCGGACAGGAGGGAACACTGAAGCTTTCTTT. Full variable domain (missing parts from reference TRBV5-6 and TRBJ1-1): DAGVTQSPTHLIKTRGQQVTLRCSPKSGHDTVSWYQQALGQGPQFIFQYYEEEERQRGNFPDRFSGHQFPNYSSELNVNALLLGDSALYLCASSLARTGGNTEAFFGQGTRLTVV.

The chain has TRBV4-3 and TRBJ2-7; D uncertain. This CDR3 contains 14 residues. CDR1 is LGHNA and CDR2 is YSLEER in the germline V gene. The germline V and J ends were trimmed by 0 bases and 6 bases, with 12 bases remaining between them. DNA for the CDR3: TGCGCCAGCAGCCAAGATCCGCCTAGTAGCGAGCAGTACTTC. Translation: CASSQDPPSSEQYF.

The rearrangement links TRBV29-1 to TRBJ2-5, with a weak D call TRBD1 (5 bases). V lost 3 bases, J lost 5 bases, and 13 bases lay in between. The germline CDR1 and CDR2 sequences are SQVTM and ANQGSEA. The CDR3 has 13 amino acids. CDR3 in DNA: TGCAGCGTTGACTTGGGGCTGAGGGAGACCCAGTACTTC. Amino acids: CSVDLGLRETQYF.

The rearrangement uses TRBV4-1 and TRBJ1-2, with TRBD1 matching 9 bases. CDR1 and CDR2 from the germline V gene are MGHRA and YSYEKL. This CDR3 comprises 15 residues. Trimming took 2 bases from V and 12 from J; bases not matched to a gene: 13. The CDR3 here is CASSQPWDRVVLHTF. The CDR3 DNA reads TGCGCCAGCAGCCAACCTTGGGACAGGGTAGTGTTGCACACCTTC.

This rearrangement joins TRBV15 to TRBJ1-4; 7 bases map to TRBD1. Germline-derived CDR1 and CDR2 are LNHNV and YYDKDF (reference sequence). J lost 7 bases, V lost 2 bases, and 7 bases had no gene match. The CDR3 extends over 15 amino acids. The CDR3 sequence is CATSRITGVGEKLFF. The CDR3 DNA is TGTGCCACCAGCAGAATAACAGGGGTGGGTGAAAAACTGTTTTTT.

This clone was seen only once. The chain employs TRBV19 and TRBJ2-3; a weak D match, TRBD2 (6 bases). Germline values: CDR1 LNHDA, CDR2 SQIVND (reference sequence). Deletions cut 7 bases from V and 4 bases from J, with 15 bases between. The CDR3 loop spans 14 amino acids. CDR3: CASNSLGGSDTQYF. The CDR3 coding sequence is TGTGCCAGTAATTCTCTCGGGGGATCAGATACGCAGTATTTT.

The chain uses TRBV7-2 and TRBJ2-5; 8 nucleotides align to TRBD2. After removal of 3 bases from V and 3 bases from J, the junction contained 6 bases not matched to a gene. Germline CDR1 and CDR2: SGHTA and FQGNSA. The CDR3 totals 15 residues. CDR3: CASSFQRGPKETQYF. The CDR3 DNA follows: TGTGCCAGCAGCTTCCAGCGGGGGCCCAAAGAGACCCAGTACTTC.

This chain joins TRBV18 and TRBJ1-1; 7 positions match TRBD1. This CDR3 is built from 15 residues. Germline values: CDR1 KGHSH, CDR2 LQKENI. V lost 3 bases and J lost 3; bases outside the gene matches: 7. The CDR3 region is CASSPNRGFDTEAFF. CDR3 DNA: TGTGCCAGCTCACCTAACAGGGGCTTTGACACTGAAGCTTTCTTT.

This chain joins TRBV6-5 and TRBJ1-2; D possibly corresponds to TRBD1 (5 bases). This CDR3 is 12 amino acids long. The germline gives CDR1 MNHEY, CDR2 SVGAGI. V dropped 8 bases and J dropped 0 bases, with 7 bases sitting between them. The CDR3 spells CASRGTNYGYTF. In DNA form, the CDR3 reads TGTGCCAGCCGGGGGACTAACTATGGCTACACCTTC.

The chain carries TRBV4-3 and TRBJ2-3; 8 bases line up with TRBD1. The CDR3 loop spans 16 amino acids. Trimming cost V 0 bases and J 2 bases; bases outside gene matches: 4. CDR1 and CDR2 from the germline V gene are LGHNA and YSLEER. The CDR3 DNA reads TGCGCCAGCAGCCAAGACCCCAGGGGGCTCACAGATACGCAGTATTTT. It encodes CASSQDPRGLTDTQYF.

CDR3 in amino acids: CASSSYTRSGGELFF. The CDR3 region has the DNA TGTGCCAGCAGCTCCTACACCCGGAGTGGCGGGGAGCTGTTTTTT. This rearrangement joins TRBV5-5 to TRBJ2-2; D ambiguous. Trimming left V 3 bases short and J 7 bases short, with 16 bases between. CDR3 length equals 15 residues. Germline CDR1 and CDR2: SGHKS and YYEKEE (reference sequence).

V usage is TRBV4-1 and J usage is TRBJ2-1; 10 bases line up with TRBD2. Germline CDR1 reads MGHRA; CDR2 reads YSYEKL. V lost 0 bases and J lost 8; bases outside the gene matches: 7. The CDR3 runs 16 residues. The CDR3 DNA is TGCGCCAGCAGCCAAGATTCACTAGCGGGATGCGATGAGCAGTTCTTC. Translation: CASSQDSLAGCDEQFF.

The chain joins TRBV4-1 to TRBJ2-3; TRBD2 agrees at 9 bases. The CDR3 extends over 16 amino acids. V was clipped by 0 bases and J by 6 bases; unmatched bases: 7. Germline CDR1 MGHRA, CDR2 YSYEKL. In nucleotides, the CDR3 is TGCGCCAGCAGCCAAGAGGAGGGCGGGGGGGTTGATACGCAGTATTTT. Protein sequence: CASSQEEGGGVDTQYF.

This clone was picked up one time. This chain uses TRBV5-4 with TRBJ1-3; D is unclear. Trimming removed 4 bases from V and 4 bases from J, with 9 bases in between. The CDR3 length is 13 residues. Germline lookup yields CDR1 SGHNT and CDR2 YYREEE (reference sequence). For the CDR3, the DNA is TGTGCCAGCAGCCAGGTTGGGGGAAACACCATATATTTT. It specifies CASSQVGGNTIYF. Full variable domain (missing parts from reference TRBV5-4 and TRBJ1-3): ETGVTQSPTHLIKTRGQQVTLRCSSQSGHNTVSWYQQALGQGPQFIFQYYREEENGRGNFPPRFSGLQFPNYSSELNVNALELDDSALYLCASSQVGGNTIYFGEGSWLTVV.

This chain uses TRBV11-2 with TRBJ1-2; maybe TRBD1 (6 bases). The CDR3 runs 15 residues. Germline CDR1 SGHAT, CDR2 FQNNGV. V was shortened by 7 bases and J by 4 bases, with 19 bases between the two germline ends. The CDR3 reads CASNSIKGGIYGYTF. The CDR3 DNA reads TGTGCCAGCAACTCCATAAAGGGGGGGATCTATGGCTACACCTTC.

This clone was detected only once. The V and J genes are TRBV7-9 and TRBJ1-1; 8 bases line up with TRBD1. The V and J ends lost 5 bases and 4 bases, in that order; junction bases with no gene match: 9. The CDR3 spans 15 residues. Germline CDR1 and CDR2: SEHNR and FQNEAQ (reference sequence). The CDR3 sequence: CASSLEQGGFTEAFF. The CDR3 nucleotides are TGTGCCAGCAGCCTAGAACAGGGGGGGTTCACTGAAGCTTTCTTT.

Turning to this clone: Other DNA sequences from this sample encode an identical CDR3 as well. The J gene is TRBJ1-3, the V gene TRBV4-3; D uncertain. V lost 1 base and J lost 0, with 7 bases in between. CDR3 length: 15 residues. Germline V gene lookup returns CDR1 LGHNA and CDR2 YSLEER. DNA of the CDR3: TGCGCCAGCAGCCAAGGTAGCAGCTCTGGAAACACCATATATTTT. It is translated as CASSQGSSSGNTIYF.

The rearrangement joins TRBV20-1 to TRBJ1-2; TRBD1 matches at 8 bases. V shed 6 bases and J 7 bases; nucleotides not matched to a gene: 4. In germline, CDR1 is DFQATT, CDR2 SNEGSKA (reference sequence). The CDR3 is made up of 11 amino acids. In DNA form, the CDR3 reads TGCAGTGCCCGGACAGGGCTTGGCTACACCTTC. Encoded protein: CSARTGLGYTF.

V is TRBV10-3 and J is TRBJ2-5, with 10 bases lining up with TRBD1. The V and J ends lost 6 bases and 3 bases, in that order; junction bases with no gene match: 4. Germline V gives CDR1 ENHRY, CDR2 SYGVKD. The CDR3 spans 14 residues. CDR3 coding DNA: TGTGCCATCAGACCGACAGGGGGCAAAGAGACCCAGTACTTC. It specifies CAIRPTGGKETQYF.

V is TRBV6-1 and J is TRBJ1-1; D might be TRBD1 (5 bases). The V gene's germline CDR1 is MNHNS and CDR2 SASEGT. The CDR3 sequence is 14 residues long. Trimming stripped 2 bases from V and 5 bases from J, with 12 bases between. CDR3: CASSEFGGETEAFF. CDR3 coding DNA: TGTGCCAGCAGTGAATTCGGGGGTGAGACTGAAGCTTTCTTT.

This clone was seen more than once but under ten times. CDR3 nucleotides: TGCAGCGGTCGTTCGGGTCCCGGGGAGCTGTTTTTT. Amino acids: CSGRSGPGELFF. This chain connects TRBV29-1 to TRBJ2-2; D remains ambiguous. Trimming removed 7 bases from V and 6 bases from J, with 12 bases in between. This CDR3 contains 12 residues. The germline V gene encodes CDR1 SQVTM and CDR2 ANQGSEA.

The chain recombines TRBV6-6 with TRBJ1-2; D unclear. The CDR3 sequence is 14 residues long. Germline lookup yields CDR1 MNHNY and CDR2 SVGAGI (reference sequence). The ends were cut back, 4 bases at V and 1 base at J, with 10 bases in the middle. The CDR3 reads CASSWTGNNYGYTF. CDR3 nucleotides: TGTGCCAGCAGTTGGACGGGGAATAACTATGGCTACACCTTC.

CDR3 in amino acids: CASRRRGQGEQFF. The CDR3 bases are TGTGCCAGCAGGAGAAGGGGGCAAGGTGAGCAGTTCTTC. This chain links TRBV28 with TRBJ2-1; TRBD1 agrees at 7 bases. Germline CDR1 MDHEN, CDR2 SYDVKM. CDR3 length: 13 amino acids. Trimming at V came to 6 bases and at J to 9 bases, leaving 8 bases not matched to a gene.